The 7 T cell receptor beta chains reported below all come from one sample, sequenced in a study of vaccination effects on CD4 cells after COVID-19. Produced via immunoSEQ multiplex PCR; TCRdb's table is partial and in-frame only. The sample gives 25,000 to 35,000 clones, 70% to 85% of which show up once; around 28% is in the top ten. ViraFEST assay sequencing came after antigen-specific CD4+ T cells were expanded with viral peptide pools. It was after approximately 11 days of culture that CD4+ T cells were isolated. SARS-CoV-2 infection was confirmed by PCR in the person between March and December 2020. Their target antigens are unknown. This specimen was CD4+ T cells from PBMCs cultured with a peptide pool, taken before COVID-19 vaccination. The origin of the receptors is a human donor who had a prior SARS-CoV-2 infection.

The chain recombines TRBV2 with TRBJ2-5, with TRBD2 identical over 8 bases. V trimming: 4 bases; J trimming: 4 bases; junction bases outside the gene matches: 11. The CDR3 is 16 amino acids. CDR1 SNHLY and CDR2 FYNNEI come from the germline V gene. The CDR3 nucleotides read TGTGCCAGCAGTGCCACCGTCGTAGCGGGACCAGAGACCCAGTACTTC. It yields the protein CASSATVVAGPETQYF.

This clone occurred a few times. The V gene is TRBV27, the J gene TRBJ2-6, with a weak D call TRBD2 (5 bases). Trimming pared 6 bases from V and 0 bases from J, leaving 12 bases between. CDR1 and CDR2 from the germline V gene are MNHEY and SMNVEV (reference sequence). This CDR3 has 16 residues. CDR3 region: CASSDGGNSGANVLTF. DNA for the CDR3: TGTGCCAGCAGCGACGGAGGCAACTCTGGGGCCAACGTCCTGACTTTC.

V usage is TRBV6-5 and J usage is TRBJ2-1; no clear D. There are 16 residues in the CDR3. V gave up 2 bases and J gave up 3 bases, with 14 bases separating them. CDR1 MNHEY and CDR2 SVGAGI come from the germline V gene. For the CDR3, the DNA is TGTGCCAGCAGTTACACCCACGGGTGGGACTACAATGAGCAGTTCTTC. Translated: CASSYTHGWDYNEQFF.

This clone was observed a handful of times. The chain has TRBV14 and TRBJ2-7; D is undetermined. This CDR3 has 14 residues. Trimming shortened V by 3 bases and J by 1 base, and 10 bases separated the two germline ends. CDR1 SGHDN and CDR2 FVKESK come from the germline V gene. CDR3 DNA sequence: TGTGCCAGCAGCCATTGGCGCAGTTCCTACGAGCAGTACTTC. Residues: CASSHWRSSYEQYF.

V and J are TRBV3-1 (or the pseudogene TRBV3-2) and TRBJ2-2, with D unclear. V was cut by 5 bases and J by 5 bases, with 12 bases left in between. There are 14 residues in the CDR3. Germline V gives CDR1 LGHDT, CDR2 YNNKEL (reference sequence). The CDR3 sequence is CASSFRTETGELFF. In DNA, the CDR3 is TGTGCCAGCAGCTTTAGGACCGAAACCGGGGAGCTGTTTTTT.

This clone was seen more than once but under ten times. The V and J genes are TRBV5-1 and TRBJ1-6; D might be TRBD1 (6 bases). The CDR3 totals 16 residues. The germline V gene encodes CDR1 SGHRS and CDR2 YFSETQ. V gave up 0 bases and J gave up 8 bases, with 15 bases separating them. CDR3 bases: TGCGCCAGCAGCTTGGCCGGGTCACAGGGCTATTCACCCCTCCACTTT. Its translation is CASSLAGSQGYSPLHF.

This chain uses TRBV4-1 with TRBJ2-2; the match to TRBD2 covers 13 bases. Germline V gene data show CDR1 as MGHRA and CDR2 as YSYEKL. V was pared by 0 bases and J by 3 bases, with 7 bases of the junction left unmatched. The CDR3 is 19 residues long. Here the CDR3 DNA reads TGCGCCAGCAGCCAAGAACGACTAGCGGGGGGTAAACACACCGGGGAGCTGTTTTTT. Amino acid sequence: CASSQERLAGGKHTGELFF.